The sequence of this T cell receptor beta chain was determined in a study of blood T cell repertoires in COVID-19. The wider study: Samples came from the United States, Italy and Spain, spanning acute and convalescent COVID-19.

This clone was found a few times. The CDR3 covers 15 residues. Trimming took 2 bases from V and 0 from J; bases not matched to a gene: 3. Germline V lookup: CDR1 SGHRS, CDR2 YFSETQ. Authors' processing steps: Using reference gene primer amplification, nucleated cell counts were estimated. Method: immunoSEQ multiplex PCR; TCRdb's copy keeps in-frame clones and lacks some. From that table come the V and J calls and clone size; the DNA was used to work out D and trimming. The data contain approximately 100,000 clones, 80% to 95% of them seen just once; the ten biggest clones take up 5.7%. The clonotype originates from a man between 50 and 59 years old with active COVID-19. This chain joins TRBV5-1 and TRBJ2-7, with 9 bases fitting TRBD2. Material: peripheral blood. The CDR3 sequence: CASSFEREDSYEQYF. Written as DNA, the CDR3 is TGCGCCAGCAGCTTCGAGCGGGAGGACTCCTACGAGCAGTACTTC.